The sequence of this T cell receptor (beta chain) was determined in a study of Ad26.COV2.S vaccination and SARS-CoV-2 variants. The repertoire was sequenced with immunoSEQ multiplex PCR; TCRdb's copy has only in-frame clones and lacks some. Of some 250,000 clones in the sample, 88% are singletons; the top ten hold over 8.5%. Trimming left V 0 bases short and J 2 bases short, with 7 bases between. CDR3 length equals 14 residues. CDR1 and CDR2 (germline): MNHEY, SVGAGI. Comments on this clone: Other DNA variants within this sample encode the same CDR3.

The sample's treatment: 15 to 20 received Ad26.COV2.S at low or high dose, single or two shots; about 5 received placebo; per-sample allocation not given. On day 63 after the first injection, vaccine and placebo recipients gave samples. Source: peripheral blood, taken in a trial of Ad26.COV2.S vaccine versus placebo. This chain joins TRBV6-5 and TRBJ1-2; D not resolved. This TCR was sampled from a person aged 18-65 years who received the Ad26.COV2.S COVID-19 vaccine or a placebo. CDR3 sequence (DNA): TGTGCCAGCAGTTACTCGGGCGGGAACTATGGCTACACCTTC. Translating gives CASSYSGGNYGYTF.